The TCR beta chain under discussion was sequenced for a study of T-cell reconstitution after alpha-beta-depleted transplantation in children (dated by TCRdb to 2016 to 2017). Describing the broader study: Using TCR repertoire profiling, the study followed T-cell immune reconstitution in a quantitative way in children after TCRalphabeta/CD19-depleted allogeneic hematopoietic cell transplantation. The research as a whole found: Over the following months the frequencies of hyperexpanded clones went down, and after one year T-cell counts and TCRbeta diversity were mostly credited to newly produced T cells. The apparently early alphabetaT-cell count recovery about two months after transplant was reportedly dependent on only several hundred rapidly expanded clones derived from non-depleted graft cells. The high TCRbeta diversity at day 60 in some patients was ascribed to recipient T cells and intrathymic progenitors that had survived conditioning.

Libraries were made using PCR. These reads were obtained on an Illumina HiSeq 2500. To normalize quantification of the TCRbeta repertoire, the TCR libraries were built with molecular barcoding that relied on unique molecular identifiers. TCRdb redid the processing of the public reads, applying fastp at Q25 and MiXCR, and retained in-frame beta chains. Rows merge per CDR3 protein into single entries with the most common DNA and genes. Within this sample are about 250,000 distinct CDR3 sequences, with 20% to 30% of them counted one time only. About 5% of the sample rests with the top ten. From the cysteine up to the phenylalanine, the CDR3 has a length of 11 residues. This entry keeps only the CDR3 DNA: 33 bases, framed from base 1. V is shortened by 2 bases, J by 3 bases, and the region joining them spans 3 bases. The CDR1 and CDR2 encoded by the germline V gene (reference sequence) are DFQATT and SNEGSKA.

At least ten counts were recorded for this clonotype. No antigen is known for it. The input lacks base qualities; no much larger clone sits a single base away. The treatment or condition label, read with the paper, signifies: allogeneic hematopoietic cell transplantation with graft depleted of TCRalphabeta T cells and CD19 B cells. The children who served as transplant recipients had been given grafts of TCRalphabeta/CD19-depleted allogeneic hematopoietic cells. The sequence links TRBV20-1 to TRBJ2-3, with no reliable assignment of the D segment. Sequencing was performed on PBMCs, mostly from graft donor cells, taken 360 days after TCRalphabeta/CD19-depleted stem cell transplant. This sequence was found in a female patient aged 2-9 years who had a stem cell transplant for congenital amegakaryocytic thrombocytopenia, so the T cells may come from the graft donor. Read as DNA, the sequence is TGCAGTGCTAGACAAACAGATACGCAGTATTTT. It translates to CSARQTDTQYF.